Below are 3 T cell receptor beta chains sequenced from a single sample in a study of T cells in localized non-small cell lung cancer. TCRdb's table, derived via immunoSEQ multiplex PCR, lists solely in-frame clones and lacks some. Among more than 25,000 clones listed, 70% to 90% were seen once. This specimen was peripheral blood, taken before any cancer treatment. The source of these receptors is a woman aged 35-75 years with stage I lung adenocarcinoma.

This clone was counted a few times. The chain recombines TRBV6-5 with TRBJ2-1; maybe TRBD2 (5 bases). CDR1 is MNHEY, CDR2 SVGAGI, per germline. The length of the CDR3 is 11 residues. Trimming removed 8 bases at V and 10 bases at J, with 12 bases between. The CDR3 region is CASGEPVEQFF. The CDR3 DNA is TGTGCCAGCGGGGAGCCGGTGGAGCAGTTCTTC.

The chain carries TRBV7-9 and TRBJ2-3; D possibly matches TRBD1 or TRBD2 (6 bases each). CDR1 SEHNR and CDR2 FQNEAQ come from the germline V gene (reference sequence). V lost 5 bases and J 0 bases, leaving 18 bases between the germline ends. This CDR3 has 17 residues. The CDR3 spells CASSGQWGRGSTDTQYF. CDR3 sequence (DNA): TGTGCCAGCAGCGGCCAATGGGGGCGGGGAAGCACAGATACGCAGTATTTT. The variable domain in full, completed from reference TRBV7-9 and TRBJ2-3, reads DTGVSQNPRHKITKRGQNVTFRCDPISEHNRLYWYRQTLGQGPEFLTYFQNEAQLEKSRLLSDRFSAERPKGSFSTLEIQRTEQGDSAMYLCASSGQWGRGSTDTQYFGPGTRLTVL.

V usage is TRBV18 and J usage is TRBJ1-5; a weak D match, TRBD1 (5 bases). Germline assignment: CDR1 KGHSH and CDR2 LQKENI. The CDR3 covers 15 residues. V was trimmed by 2 bases and J by 4 bases, leaving 12 bases between them. The CDR3 is CASSPGTGKNQPQHF. The CDR3 region has the DNA TGTGCCAGCTCACCAGGGACGGGGAAGAATCAGCCCCAGCATTTT.